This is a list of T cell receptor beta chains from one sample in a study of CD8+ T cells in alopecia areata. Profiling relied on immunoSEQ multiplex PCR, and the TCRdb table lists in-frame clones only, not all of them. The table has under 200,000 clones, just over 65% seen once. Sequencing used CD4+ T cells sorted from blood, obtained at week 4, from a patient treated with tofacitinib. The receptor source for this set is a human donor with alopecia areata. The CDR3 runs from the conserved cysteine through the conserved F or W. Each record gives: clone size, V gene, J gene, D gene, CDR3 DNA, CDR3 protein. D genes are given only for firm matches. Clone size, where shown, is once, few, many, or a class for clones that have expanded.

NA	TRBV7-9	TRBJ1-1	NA	TGTGCCAGCAGCTTAGTTGAAGCTTTCTTT	CASSLVEAFF
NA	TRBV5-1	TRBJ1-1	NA	TGCGCCAGCAGCCAGGCCACCGATGTGTCTGAAGCTTTCTTT	CASSQATDVSEAFF
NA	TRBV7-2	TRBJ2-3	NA	TGTGCCAGCAGCTTAGCGGGGGCCGATACGCAGTATTTT	CASSLAGADTQYF
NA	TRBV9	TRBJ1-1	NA	TGTGCCAGCAGCGTAGACGTACGAGCCCCAAAAGCTTTCTTT	CASSVDVRAPKAFF
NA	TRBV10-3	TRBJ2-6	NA	TGTGCCATCAGTGATATGAGGGATGGGGCCAACGTCCTGACTTTC	CAISDMRDGANVLTF
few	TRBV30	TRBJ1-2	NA	TGTGCGAACAGGAACGGCTATGGCTACACCTTC	CANRNGYGYTF
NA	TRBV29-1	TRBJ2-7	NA	TGCAGCGGACGGGTAGAGTACGAGCAGTACTTC	CSGRVEYEQYF
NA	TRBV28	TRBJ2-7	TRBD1	TGTGCCAGTGGGACAGGTCGCTACGAGCAGTACTTC	CASGTGRYEQYF
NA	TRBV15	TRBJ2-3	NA	TGTGCCACCAGCAGAGAGGCCTATACAGATACGCAGTATTTT	CATSREAYTDTQYF
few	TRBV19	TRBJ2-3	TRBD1	TGTGCCAGTAGACAACAGGGGGCTGCAGATACGCAGTATTTT	CASRQQGAADTQYF
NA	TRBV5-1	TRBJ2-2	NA	TGCGCCAGCAGCTTCGGGGCGAACACCGGGGAGCTGTTTTTT	CASSFGANTGELFF
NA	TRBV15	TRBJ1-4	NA	TGTGCCACCAGCCCCGGAGCAACTAATGAAAAACTGTTTTTT	CATSPGATNEKLFF
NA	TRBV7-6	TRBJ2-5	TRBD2	TGTGCCAGCAGCTTTCAGCCTAGCGGGGGGGCTGAGACCCAGTACTTC	CASSFQPSGGAETQYF
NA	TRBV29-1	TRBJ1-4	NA	TGCAGCGTTTCACTTCAGGGGTTTAATGAAAAACTGTTTTTT	CSVSLQGFNEKLFF
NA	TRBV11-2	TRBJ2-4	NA	TGTGCCAGCAGCTTCCAGGGGTCCAAAAACATTCAGTACTTC	CASSFQGSKNIQYF
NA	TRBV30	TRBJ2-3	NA	TGTGCCTGGAGTGTACGTAGGCCCGCGGATACGCAGTATTTT	CAWSVRRPADTQYF
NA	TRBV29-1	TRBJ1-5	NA	TGCAGCGTTGGGGGAGTCAATCAGCCCCAGCATTTT	CSVGGVNQPQHF
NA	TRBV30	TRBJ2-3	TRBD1	TGTGCCTGGTTGACAGGGACGGGCACAGATACGCAGTATTTT	CAWLTGTGTDTQYF
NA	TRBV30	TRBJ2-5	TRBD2	TGTGCCTGGAGTGTAGGGGGTAGCGGGGGAGAAGAGACCCAGTACTTC	CAWSVGGSGGEETQYF
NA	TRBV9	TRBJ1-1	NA	TGTGCCAGCAGCGTAGATGGGGGGACTGAAGCTTTCTTT	CASSVDGGTEAFF
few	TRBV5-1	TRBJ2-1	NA	TGCGCCAGCAGCTTGGAGTGGCTTGGTGAGCAGTTCTTC	CASSLEWLGEQFF
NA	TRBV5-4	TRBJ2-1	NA	TGTGCCAGCAGCTTGTTAGGACAAATTGAGCAGTTCTTC	CASSLLGQIEQFF
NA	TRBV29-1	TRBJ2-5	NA	TGCAGCGTTGTTCGAGGGGAAGAGACCCAGTACTTC	CSVVRGEETQYF
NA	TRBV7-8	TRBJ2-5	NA	TGTGCCAGCAGCTTAGTAGGACTAGGGGGGACCCAGTACTTC	CASSLVGLGGTQYF
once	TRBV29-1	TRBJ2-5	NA	TGCACCGCGAGAAGGGGGGAGACCCAGTACTTC	CTARRGETQYF
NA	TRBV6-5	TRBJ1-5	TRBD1	TGTGCCAGCAGTTTCGGGACAGGGGATCAGCCCCAGCATTTT	CASSFGTGDQPQHF
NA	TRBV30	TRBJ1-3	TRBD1	TGTGCCTGGAGAAGGGACAGGGCCTCTGGAAACACCATATATTTT	CAWRRDRASGNTIYF
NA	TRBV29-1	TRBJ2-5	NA	TGCAGCGTTGAAAGGGACAACCAAGAGACCCAGTACTTC	CSVERDNQETQYF
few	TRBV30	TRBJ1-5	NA	TGTGCCTGGAGTGTAGGGGGACAGCCCCAGCATTTT	CAWSVGGQPQHF
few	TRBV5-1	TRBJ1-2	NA	TGCGCCAGCAGCTCACACCCAGGGATCGGGGGCTACACCTTC	CASSSHPGIGGYTF
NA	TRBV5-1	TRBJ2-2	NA	TGCGCCAGCAGCTTGTTAGGGAACACCGGGGAGCTGTTTTTT	CASSLLGNTGELFF
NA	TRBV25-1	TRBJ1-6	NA	TGTGCCAGCTCCCCCCCGGGGGAAAAGGGCCTAGCTTCACCCCTCCACTTT	CASSPPGEKGLASPLHF
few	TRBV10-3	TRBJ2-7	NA	TGTGCCATCAGTGACAGCTCCTACGAGCAGTACTTC	CAISDSSYEQYF
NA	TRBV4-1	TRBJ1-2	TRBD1	TGCGCCAGCAGCCCCCCAGGGGGAGGCTACACCTTC	CASSPPGGGYTF